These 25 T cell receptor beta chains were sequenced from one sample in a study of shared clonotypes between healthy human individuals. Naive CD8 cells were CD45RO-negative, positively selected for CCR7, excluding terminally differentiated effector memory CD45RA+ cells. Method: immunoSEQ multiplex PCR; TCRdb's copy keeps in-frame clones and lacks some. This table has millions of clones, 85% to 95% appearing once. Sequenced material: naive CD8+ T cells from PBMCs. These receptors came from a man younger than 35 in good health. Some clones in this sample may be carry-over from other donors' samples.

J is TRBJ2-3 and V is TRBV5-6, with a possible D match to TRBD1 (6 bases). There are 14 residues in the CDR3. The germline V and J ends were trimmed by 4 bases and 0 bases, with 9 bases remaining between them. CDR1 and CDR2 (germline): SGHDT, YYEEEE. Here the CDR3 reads CASSLTGSTDTQYF. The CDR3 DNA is TGTGCCAGCAGCCTTACAGGGAGCACAGATACGCAGTATTTT.

The CDR3 sequence: CASSPSGRAPGDIQYF. The DNA of the CDR3 is TGCGCCAGCTCTCCTAGCGGGAGGGCCCCGGGGGACATTCAGTACTTC. V gene TRBV5-1 combines with J gene TRBJ2-4, with 12 positions matching TRBD2. The V gene end was trimmed by 7 bases and the J gene end by 8 bases; junction bases not matched to a gene: 13. CDR1 is SGHRS and CDR2 is YFSETQ in the germline V gene. The CDR3 covers 16 residues. Complete variable domain (other parts from reference TRBV5-1 and TRBJ2-4): KAGVTQTPRYLIKTRGQQVTLSCSPISGHRSVSWYQQTPGQGLQFLFEYFSETQRNKGNFPGRFSGRQFSNSRSEMNVSTLELGDSALYLCASSPSGRAPGDIQYFGAGTRLSVL.

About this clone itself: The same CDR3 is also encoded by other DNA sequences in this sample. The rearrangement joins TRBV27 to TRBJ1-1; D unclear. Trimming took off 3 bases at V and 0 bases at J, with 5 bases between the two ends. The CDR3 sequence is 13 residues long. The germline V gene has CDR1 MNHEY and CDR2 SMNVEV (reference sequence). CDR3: CASSFGLNTEAFF. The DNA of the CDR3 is TGTGCCAGCAGTTTTGGGTTGAACACTGAAGCTTTCTTT.

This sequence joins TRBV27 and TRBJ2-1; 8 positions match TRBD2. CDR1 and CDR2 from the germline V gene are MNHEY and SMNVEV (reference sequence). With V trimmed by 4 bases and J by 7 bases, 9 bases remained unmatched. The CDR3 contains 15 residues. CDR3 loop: CASSSPGTSLNEQFF. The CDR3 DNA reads TGTGCCAGCAGTTCACCCGGGACTAGTCTGAATGAGCAGTTCTTC.

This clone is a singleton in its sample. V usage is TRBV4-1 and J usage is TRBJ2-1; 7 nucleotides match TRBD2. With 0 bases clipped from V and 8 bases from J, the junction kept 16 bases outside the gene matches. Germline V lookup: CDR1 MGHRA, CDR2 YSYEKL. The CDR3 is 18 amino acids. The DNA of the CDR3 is TGCGCCAGCAGCCAAGAGAAAATCGGGGACTACGGCGTCGATGAGCAGTTCTTC. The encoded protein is CASSQEKIGDYGVDEQFF.

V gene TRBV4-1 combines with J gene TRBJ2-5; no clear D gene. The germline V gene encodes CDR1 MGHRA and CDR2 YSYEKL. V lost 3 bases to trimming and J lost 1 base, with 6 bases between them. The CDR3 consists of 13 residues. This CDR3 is CASSQGGQETQYF. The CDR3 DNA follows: TGCGCCAGCAGCCAGGGCGGCCAAGAGACCCAGTACTTC.

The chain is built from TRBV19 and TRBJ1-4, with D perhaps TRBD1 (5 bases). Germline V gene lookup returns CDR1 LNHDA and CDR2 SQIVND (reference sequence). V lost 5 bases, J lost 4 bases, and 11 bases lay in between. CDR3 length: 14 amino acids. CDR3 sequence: CASSLDGGNEKLFF. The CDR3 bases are TGTGCCAGTAGTTTGGACGGGGGTAATGAAAAACTGTTTTTT.

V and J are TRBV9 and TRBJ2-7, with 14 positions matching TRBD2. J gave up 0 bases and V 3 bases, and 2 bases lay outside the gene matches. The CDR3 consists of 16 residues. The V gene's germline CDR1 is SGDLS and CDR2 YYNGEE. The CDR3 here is CASSGGTSGSSYEQYF. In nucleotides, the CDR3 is TGTGCCAGCAGCGGCGGGACTAGCGGGAGCTCCTACGAGCAGTACTTC.

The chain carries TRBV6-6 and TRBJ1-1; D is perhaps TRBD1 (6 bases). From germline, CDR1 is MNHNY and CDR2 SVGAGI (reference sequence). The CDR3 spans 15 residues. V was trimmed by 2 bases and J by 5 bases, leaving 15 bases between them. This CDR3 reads CASSYQQTGRTEAFF. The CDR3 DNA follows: TGTGCCAGCAGTTACCAACAAACAGGGAGGACTGAAGCTTTCTTT.

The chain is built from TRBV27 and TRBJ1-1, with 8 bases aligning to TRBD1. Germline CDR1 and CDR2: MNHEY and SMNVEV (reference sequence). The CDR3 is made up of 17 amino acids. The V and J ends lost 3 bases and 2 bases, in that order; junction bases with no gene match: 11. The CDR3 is CASSFTAQGASNTEAFF. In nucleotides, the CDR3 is TGTGCCAGCAGTTTCACCGCTCAGGGGGCCTCCAACACTGAAGCTTTCTTT.

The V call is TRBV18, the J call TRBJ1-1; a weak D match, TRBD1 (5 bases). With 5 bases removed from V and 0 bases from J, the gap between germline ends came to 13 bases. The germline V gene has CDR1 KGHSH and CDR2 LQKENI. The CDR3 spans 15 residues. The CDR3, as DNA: TGTGCCAGCTCAGAACCGGGACCGCTGAACACTGAAGCTTTCTTT. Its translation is CASSEPGPLNTEAFF.

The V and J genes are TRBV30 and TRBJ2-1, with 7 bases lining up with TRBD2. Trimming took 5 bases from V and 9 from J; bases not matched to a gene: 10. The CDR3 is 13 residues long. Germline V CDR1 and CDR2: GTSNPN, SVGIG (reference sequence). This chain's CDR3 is CAWVGGVIGEQFF. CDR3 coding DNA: TGTGCCTGGGTGGGAGGGGTCATCGGTGAGCAGTTCTTC.

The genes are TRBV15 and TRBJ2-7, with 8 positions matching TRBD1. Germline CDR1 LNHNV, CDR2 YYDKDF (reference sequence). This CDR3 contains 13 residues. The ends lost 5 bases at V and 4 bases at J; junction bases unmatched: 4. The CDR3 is CATSSRTGYEQYF. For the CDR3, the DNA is TGTGCCACCAGCTCACGGACAGGGTACGAGCAGTACTTC.

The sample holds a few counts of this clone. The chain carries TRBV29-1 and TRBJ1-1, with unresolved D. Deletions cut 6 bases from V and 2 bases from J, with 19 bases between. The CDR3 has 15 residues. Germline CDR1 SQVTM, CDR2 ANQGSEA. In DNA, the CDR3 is TGCAGCGTCGCCGCCCACATCGGCGGCAACACTGAAGCTTTCTTT. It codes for CSVAAHIGGNTEAFF.

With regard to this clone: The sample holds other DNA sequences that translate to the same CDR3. This CDR3 is CASSPDYEQYF. Written as DNA, the CDR3 is TGTGCCAGCAGCCCCGACTACGAGCAGTACTTC. The gene calls are TRBV7-9 and TRBJ2-7; D is ambiguous. In germline, CDR1 is SEHNR, CDR2 FQNEAQ (reference sequence). The ends were cut back, 5 bases at V and 3 bases at J, with 5 bases in the middle. The CDR3 loop spans 11 amino acids.

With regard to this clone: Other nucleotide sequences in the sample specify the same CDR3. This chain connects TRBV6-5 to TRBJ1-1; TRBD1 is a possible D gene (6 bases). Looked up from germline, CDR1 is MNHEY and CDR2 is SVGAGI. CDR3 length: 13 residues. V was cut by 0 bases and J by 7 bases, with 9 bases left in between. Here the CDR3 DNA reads TGTGCCAGCAGTTACTCAGGGGGGTTTGAAGCTTTCTTT. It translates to CASSYSGGFEAFF.

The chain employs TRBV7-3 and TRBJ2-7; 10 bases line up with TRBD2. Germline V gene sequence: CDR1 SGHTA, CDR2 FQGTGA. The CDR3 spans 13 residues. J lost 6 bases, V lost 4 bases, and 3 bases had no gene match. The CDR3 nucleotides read TGTGCCAGCAGCTCTACTAGCGGGATCGAGCAGTACTTC. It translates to CASSSTSGIEQYF. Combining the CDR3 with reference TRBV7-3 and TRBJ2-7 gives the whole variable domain GAGVSQTPSNKVTEKGKYVELRCDPISGHTALYWYRQSLGQGPEFLIYFQGTGAADDSGLPNDRFFAVRPEGSVSTLKIQRTERGDSAVYLCASSSTSGIEQYFGPGTRLTVT.

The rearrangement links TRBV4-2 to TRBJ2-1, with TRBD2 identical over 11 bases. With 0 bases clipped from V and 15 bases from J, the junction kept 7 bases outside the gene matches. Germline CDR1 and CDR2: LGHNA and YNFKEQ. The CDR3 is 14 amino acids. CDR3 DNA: TGTGCCAGCAGCCAAGATGGACTAGCGGGTGGGCTGTTCTTC. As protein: CASSQDGLAGGLFF.

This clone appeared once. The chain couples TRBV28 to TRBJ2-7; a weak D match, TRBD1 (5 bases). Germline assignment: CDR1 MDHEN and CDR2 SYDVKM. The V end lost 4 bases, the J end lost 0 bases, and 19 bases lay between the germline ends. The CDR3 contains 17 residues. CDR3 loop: CASSSGPRAPDSYEQYF. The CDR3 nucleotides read TGTGCCAGCAGTTCCGGTCCCAGGGCACCTGACTCCTACGAGCAGTACTTC.

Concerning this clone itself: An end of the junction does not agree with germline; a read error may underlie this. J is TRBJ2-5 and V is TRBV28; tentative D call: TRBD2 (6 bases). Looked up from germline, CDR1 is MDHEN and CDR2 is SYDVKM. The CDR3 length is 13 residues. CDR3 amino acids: CASSPGGSETQYF. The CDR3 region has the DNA TGTGCCAGCAGCCCCGGGGGTTCAGAGACCCAATACTTC.

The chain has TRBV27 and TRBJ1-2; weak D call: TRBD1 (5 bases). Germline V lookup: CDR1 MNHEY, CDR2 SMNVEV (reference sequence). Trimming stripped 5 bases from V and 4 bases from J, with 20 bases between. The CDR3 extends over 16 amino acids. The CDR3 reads CASSPSLGESAYGYTF. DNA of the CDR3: TGTGCCAGCAGTCCGTCACTGGGGGAGTCAGCCTATGGCTACACCTTC.

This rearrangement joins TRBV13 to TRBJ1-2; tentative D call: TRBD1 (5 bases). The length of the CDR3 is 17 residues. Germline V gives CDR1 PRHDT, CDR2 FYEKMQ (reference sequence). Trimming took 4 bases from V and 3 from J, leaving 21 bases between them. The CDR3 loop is CASSSTRDAEGDYGYTF. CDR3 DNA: TGTGCCAGCAGCTCCACCCGGGACGCCGAAGGGGACTATGGCTACACCTTC.

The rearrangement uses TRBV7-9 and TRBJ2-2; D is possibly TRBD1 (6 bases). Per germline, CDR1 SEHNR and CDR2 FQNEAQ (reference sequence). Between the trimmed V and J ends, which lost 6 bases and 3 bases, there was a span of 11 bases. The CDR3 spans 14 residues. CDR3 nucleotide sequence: TGTGCCAGCAGGTTTGACAGGTACACCGGGGAGCTGTTTTTT. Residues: CASRFDRYTGELFF.

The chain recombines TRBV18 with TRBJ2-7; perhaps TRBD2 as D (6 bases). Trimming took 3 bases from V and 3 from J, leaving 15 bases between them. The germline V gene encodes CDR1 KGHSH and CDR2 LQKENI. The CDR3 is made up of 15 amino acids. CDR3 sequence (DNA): TGTGCCAGCTCACCGTCGACTTGGGAGGTCTACGAGCAGTACTTC. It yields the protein CASSPSTWEVYEQYF.

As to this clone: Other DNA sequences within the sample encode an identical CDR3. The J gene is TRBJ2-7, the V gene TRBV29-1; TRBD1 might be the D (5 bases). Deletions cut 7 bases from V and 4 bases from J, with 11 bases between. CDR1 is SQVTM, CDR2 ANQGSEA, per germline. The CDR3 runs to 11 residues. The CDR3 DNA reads TGCAGCGCCAGGGTCGCGTACGAGCAGTACTTC. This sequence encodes CSARVAYEQYF.